Each of the 22 T cell receptor beta chains below was sequenced from the same sample in a study of OX40 agonist ivuxolimab in advanced cancers. Library prep was done by the immunoSEQ multiplex PCR assay. Entries here come from immuneACCESS through TCRdb and include only in-frame sequences with V and J called. Some clones fail to appear in such tables; in the studies checked, an unresolved V gene covers under half of the shortfall, and the cause of the remainder is unknown. This sample comprises 47,000 or so clones, around 90% of them detected only once. The ten largest clones capture around half of the sample. This sample comprised CD4+ or CD8+ T cells sorted from blood, obtained in a trial of the OX40 agonist ivuxolimab. The receptors derive from an adult with an advanced solid tumor such as melanoma, head and neck, liver or kidney cancer.

The V call is TRBV9, the J call TRBJ2-3, with D perhaps given as TRBD1 or TRBD2 (5 bases each). Germline V gene data show CDR1 as SGDLS and CDR2 as YYNGEE. The CDR3 consists of 12 residues. Between the trimmed V and J ends, which lost 7 bases and 2 bases, there was a span of 8 bases. CDR3: CASEGSTDTQYF. The CDR3, as DNA: TGTGCCAGCGAGGGGTCCACAGATACGCAGTATTTT.

The chain employs TRBV29-1 and TRBJ2-6, with TRBD1 matching over 8 bases. Looked up from germline, CDR1 is SQVTM and CDR2 is ANQGSEA. The CDR3 consists of 17 residues. The trim removed 4 bases at V and 0 bases at J, leaving 8 bases unmatched. CDR3 DNA: TGCAGCGTTGCGGTCGGACAGGGAGCCTCTGGGGCCAACGTCCTGACTTTC. It specifies CSVAVGQGASGANVLTF.

The rearrangement joins TRBV4-2 to TRBJ2-7; D ambiguous. The CDR3 runs to 14 residues. V was trimmed by 0 bases and J by 4 bases, leaving 10 bases between them. Germline values: CDR1 LGHNA, CDR2 YNFKEQ. The CDR3 nucleotides read TGTGCCAGCAGCCAAGATAGTGCTCTTTACGAGCAGTACTTC. This sequence encodes CASSQDSALYEQYF.

The chain recombines TRBV27 with TRBJ2-7; possibly TRBD1 for D (5 bases). In germline, CDR1 is MNHEY, CDR2 SMNVEV (reference sequence). Trimming removed 5 bases at V and 0 bases at J, with 11 bases between. The CDR3 has 14 residues. The CDR3 DNA reads as TGTGCCAGCAGTATTACAGGTAGCTCCTACGAGCAGTACTTC. Translated, it gives CASSITGSSYEQYF.

This clone occurred a few times. V is TRBV28 and J is TRBJ1-2; 8 bases map to TRBD1. CDR1 MDHEN and CDR2 SYDVKM come from the germline V gene. CDR3 length: 17 residues. V lost 7 bases to trimming and J lost 0 bases; unmatched junction nucleotides: 13. As DNA, the CDR3 is TGTGCCAGCACCGGGTTGGGGACAGGAGCCTCTAACTATGGCTACACCTTC. Amino acids: CASTGLGTGASNYGYTF.

The CDR3 sequence: CASSEDGNTGELFF. The CDR3 DNA sequence: TGTGCCAGCAGCGAAGACGGGAACACCGGGGAGCTGTTTTTT. V usage is TRBV5-8 and J usage is TRBJ2-2, with unresolved D. CDR1 is SGHTS, CDR2 YDEGEE, per germline. The CDR3 spans 14 residues. V dropped 4 bases and J dropped 1 base, with 8 bases sitting between them.

The chain recombines TRBV28 with TRBJ1-6; D is perhaps TRBD1 (5 bases). V was cut by 6 bases and J by 11 bases, with 17 bases left in between. The CDR3 sequence is 14 residues long. Germline CDR1 is MDHEN and CDR2 is SYDVKM. The CDR3 protein is CASRGGDRGAPLHF. CDR3 nucleotides: TGTGCCAGCAGGGGCGGAGACAGAGGGGCACCCCTCCACTTT.

The chain recombines TRBV7-8 with TRBJ2-1; 14 positions match TRBD2. Germline V gives CDR1 SGHVS, CDR2 FQNEAQ. The CDR3 contains 16 residues. V shed 2 bases and J 10 bases; nucleotides not matched to a gene: 7. CDR3 region: CASSLKGLAGVGEQFF. DNA for the CDR3: TGTGCCAGCAGCTTAAAGGGACTAGCGGGGGTAGGGGAGCAGTTCTTC.

This rearrangement joins TRBV27 to TRBJ2-6; 9 bases are shared with TRBD1. V was clipped by 2 bases and J by 2 bases; unmatched bases: 1. The CDR3 runs to 16 residues. CDR1 and CDR2 (germline): MNHEY, SMNVEV (reference sequence). CDR3 nucleotide sequence: TGTGCCAGCAGTTTAACAGGGGGCGCTGGGGCCAACGTCCTGACTTTC. Translation gives CASSLTGGAGANVLTF.

V gene TRBV2 combines with J gene TRBJ2-5; the D is unclear. Trimming pared 7 bases from V and 4 bases from J, leaving 10 bases between. From germline, CDR1 is SNHLY and CDR2 FYNNEI. This CDR3 is 12 amino acids long. The CDR3 coding sequence is TGTGCCAGCATCACAGAACCAGAGACCCAGTACTTC. Translation: CASITEPETQYF.

V and J are TRBV7-9 and TRBJ2-2; D not certain. V lost 2 bases to trimming and J lost 3 bases, with 13 bases between them. The CDR3 consists of 16 residues. Germline CDR1 and CDR2: SEHNR and FQNEAQ (reference sequence). DNA for the CDR3: TGTGCCAGCAGCTTACCCCCGACAACCGACACCGGGGAGCTGTTTTTT. Its translation: CASSLPPTTDTGELFF.

The chain recombines TRBV14 with TRBJ2-7; TRBD2 aligns across 8 bases. Germline trimming cut 2 bases from V and 4 bases from J; bases unmatched to any gene: 4. The germline CDR1 and CDR2 sequences are SGHDN and FVKESK. The CDR3 has 14 amino acids. In DNA, the CDR3 is TGTGCCAGCAGCCAAACGGGGGGGCCGTACGAGCAGTACTTC. Translating it yields CASSQTGGPYEQYF.

This clone came up a few times. The chain links TRBV4-1 to TRBJ1-2, with no clear D. Per germline, CDR1 MGHRA and CDR2 YSYEKL. The ends were cut back, 5 bases at V and 7 bases at J, with 14 bases in the middle. This CDR3 has 13 amino acids. The CDR3 coding sequence is TGCGCCAGCAGCGCCGAGAATGTCGGTGGCTACACCTTC. Its translation is CASSAENVGGYTF.

The V and J genes are TRBV5-6 and TRBJ2-7; D is possibly TRBD2 (6 bases). The CDR3 extends over 15 amino acids. Trimming removed 3 bases at V and 3 bases at J, with 16 bases between. Germline V gene data show CDR1 as SGHDT and CDR2 as YYEEEE. CDR3 DNA sequence: TGTGCCAGCAGCTCTGACAAGGAGGGGTTCTACGAGCAGTACTTC. It encodes CASSSDKEGFYEQYF.

The chain links TRBV4-3 to TRBJ1-5, with no clear D. The CDR3 covers 15 residues. The V end was cut by 0 bases, the J end by 4 bases, with 10 bases between. CDR1 and CDR2 (germline): LGHNA, YSLEER. For the CDR3, the DNA is TGCGCCAGCAGCCAAGATCCGAGGGCAAATCAGCCCCAGCATTTT. Its protein is CASSQDPRANQPQHF.

The chain combines TRBV7-8 with TRBJ2-3; D possibly corresponds to TRBD2 (5 bases). Looked up from germline, CDR1 is SGHVS and CDR2 is FQNEAQ. The CDR3 sequence is 13 residues long. V was pared by 8 bases and J by 5 bases, with 14 bases between. CDR3 DNA sequence: TGTGCCAGCTGCACATTGGGAGTAGATACGCAGTATTTT. Encoded protein: CASCTLGVDTQYF.

This clone has only a few counts. The CDR3 protein is CASSLGGPAYF. The CDR3, as DNA: TGTGCCAGCAGCTTAGGGGGGCCAGCATATTTT. This sequence joins TRBV7-2 and TRBJ1-3; maybe TRBD1 (6 bases). V was trimmed by 1 base and J by 15 bases, leaving 10 bases between them. The germline CDR1 and CDR2 sequences are SGHTA and FQGNSA. The length of the CDR3 is 11 residues.

The V and J genes are TRBV11-2 and TRBJ2-7; 7 bases fit TRBD1. The CDR3 is made up of 14 amino acids. V dropped 5 bases and J dropped 2; count of bases not matched to a gene: 6. CDR1 and CDR2 from the germline V gene are SGHAT and FQNNGV. The CDR3 coding sequence is TGTGCCAGCAGCCCCGGGACAGACCCCTACGAGCAGTACTTC. Its translation: CASSPGTDPYEQYF.

This clone was seen once. The genes are TRBV15 and TRBJ2-7; tentative D call: TRBD2 (5 bases). Germline V gene lookup returns CDR1 LNHNV and CDR2 YYDKDF (reference sequence). Trimming took off 6 bases at V and 1 base at J, with 7 bases between the two ends. The CDR3 length is 12 residues. The CDR3 loop reads CATRGDSYEQYF. CDR3 bases: TGTGCCACCAGGGGAGATTCCTACGAGCAGTACTTC. The full variable domain, with the rest looked up from reference TRBV15 and TRBJ2-7, is DAMVIQNPRYQVTQFGKPVTLSCSQTLNHNVMYWYQQKSSQAPKLLFHYYDKDFNNEADTPDNFQSRRPNTSFCFLDIRSPGLGDTAMYLCATRGDSYEQYFGPGTRLTVT.

The gene calls are TRBV4-3 and TRBJ2-7; TRBD2 matches at 7 bases. Trimming took 1 base from V and 2 from J; bases not matched to a gene: 8. The CDR3 covers 16 residues. Germline-derived CDR1 and CDR2 are LGHNA and YSLEER. CDR3 amino acids: CASSQGSGTGPYEQYF. The CDR3 DNA reads TGCGCCAGCAGCCAAGGGAGCGGGACTGGCCCCTACGAGCAGTACTTC.

This chain connects TRBV4-3 to TRBJ2-7; maybe TRBD1 (6 bases). This CDR3 is built from 15 residues. Trimming left V 0 bases short and J 7 bases short, with 16 bases between. From germline, CDR1 is LGHNA and CDR2 YSLEER. The CDR3 here is CASSQDRTGSWEQYF. The CDR3 DNA follows: TGCGCCAGCAGCCAAGATCGAACAGGGTCCTGGGAGCAGTACTTC.

The rearrangement joins TRBV7-8 to TRBJ2-5; TRBD2 is a possible D gene (6 bases). Trimming cost V 7 bases and J 5 bases, with 11 bases left between them. From germline, CDR1 is SGHVS and CDR2 FQNEAQ. This CDR3 spans 12 amino acids. CDR3 sequence: CASIGGSETQYF. The CDR3 coding sequence is TGTGCCAGCATTGGGGGGTCTGAGACCCAGTACTTC.